These 18 T cell receptor beta chains originate from one sample sequenced in a study of T cell repertoires in cytomegalovirus infection. TCRdb processed the reads anew with MiXCR; each CDR3 protein has one entry. The table has about 100,000 distinct CDR3 sequences, 20% to 25% seen once. The source material was CD8+ T cells from PBMCs. The source of these receptors is a human donor in good health (CMV status not recorded). Some clones in this sample may be carry-over from other donors' samples.

CDR3 protein: CASSGRDTPREQYF. The CDR3, as DNA: TGTGCCAGCAGCGGTCGGGACACCCCTCGGGAGCAGTACTTC. The chain combines TRBV7-9 with TRBJ2-7; D is perhaps TRBD1 (6 bases). Trimming shortened V by 5 bases and J by 7 bases, and 18 bases separated the two germline ends. There are 14 residues in the CDR3. Germline values: CDR1 SEHNR, CDR2 FQNEAQ (reference sequence). The full variable domain, rest sourced from reference TRBV7-9 and TRBJ2-7, is DTGVSQNPRHKITKRGQNVTFRCDPISEHNRLYWYRQTLGQGPEFLTYFQNEAQLEKSRLLSDRFSAERPKGSFSTLEIQRTEQGDSAMYLCASSGRDTPREQYFGPGTRLTVT.

At least ten counts were recorded for this clonotype. The chain couples TRBV7-3 to TRBJ2-4; D might be TRBD2 (6 bases). The CDR3 is made up of 17 amino acids. Germline lookup yields CDR1 SGHTA and CDR2 FQGTGA. The V gene lost 5 bases and the J gene lost 0 bases, with 17 bases spanning the gap. The CDR3 nucleotides are TGTGCCAGCAGCCCTGGGCGGGGTTCTATAGCCAAAAACATTCAGTACTTC. Its protein product is CASSPGRGSIAKNIQYF.

This clonotype was recorded at least ten times. V gene TRBV7-9 combines with J gene TRBJ2-7, with D unresolved. The germline V gene encodes CDR1 SEHNR and CDR2 FQNEAQ (reference sequence). This CDR3 is built from 17 residues. The germline V and J ends were trimmed by 6 bases and 0 bases, with 21 bases remaining between them. The CDR3 here is CASSPKERKTASYEQYF. The CDR3 coding sequence is TGTGCCAGCAGTCCCAAGGAGCGCAAAACCGCCTCCTACGAGCAGTACTTC.

The chain couples TRBV10-3 to TRBJ2-7, with unresolved D. The CDR3 consists of 13 residues. V was shortened by 0 bases and J by 6 bases, with 9 bases between the two germline ends. Germline-derived CDR1 and CDR2 are ENHRY and SYGVKD. This chain's CDR3 is CAISESSASEQYF. The CDR3 bases are TGTGCCATCAGTGAGTCGTCAGCGTCCGAGCAGTACTTC.

V and J are TRBV27 and TRBJ2-1; TRBD1 aligns across 9 bases. Trimming cost V 6 bases and J 8 bases; bases outside gene matches: 14. CDR1 MNHEY and CDR2 SMNVEV come from the germline V gene (reference sequence). CDR3 length: 16 residues. This CDR3 is CASSPWVRTGEDEQFF. In nucleotides, the CDR3 is TGTGCCAGCAGCCCCTGGGTTCGGACAGGGGAGGATGAGCAGTTCTTC.

The V call is TRBV4-3, the J call TRBJ2-3; either TRBD1 or TRBD2 may fit D (5 bases each). Germline loops: CDR1 LGHNA, CDR2 YSLEER. The CDR3 has 15 residues. V was clipped by 1 base and J by 1 base, with 9 bases between them. CDR3 sequence reads: CASSQGGVRTDTQYF. CDR3 DNA sequence: TGCGCCAGCAGCCAAGGAGGGGTACGCACAGATACGCAGTATTTT.

This clonotype occurred a few times. V is TRBV7-2 and J is TRBJ2-2; no definite D call. CDR3 size: 18 residues. Germline V gene data show CDR1 as SGHTA and CDR2 as FQGNSA. The V end was cut by 5 bases, the J end by 5 bases, with 24 bases between. The CDR3 nucleotides read TGTGCCAGCAGCCCGAGCGCGCGTTCTAGTTTACGGACCGGGGAGCTGTTTTTT. Its protein product is CASSPSARSSLRTGELFF.

This clonotype was observed many times. This rearrangement joins TRBV7-2 to TRBJ2-3; D remains unclear. The V end was cut by 3 bases, the J end by 2 bases, with 9 bases between. Germline values: CDR1 SGHTA, CDR2 FQGNSA. There are 14 residues in the CDR3. The CDR3: CASSLASYTDTQYF. CDR3 DNA: TGTGCCAGCAGCTTGGCCAGCTACACAGATACGCAGTATTTT. Full variable domain (remainder filled in from reference TRBV7-2 and TRBJ2-3): GAGVSQSPSNKVTEKGKDVELRCDPISGHTALYWYRQSLGQGLEFLIYFQGNSAPDKSGLPSDRFSAERTGGSVSTLTIQRTQQEDSAVYLCASSLASYTDTQYFGPGTRLTVL.

The chain combines TRBV7-3 with TRBJ1-6; a possible D gene is TRBD1 (5 bases). The CDR3 spans 15 residues. Germline loops: CDR1 SGHTA, CDR2 FQGTGA. The V end lost 5 bases, the J end lost 7 bases, and 15 bases lay between the germline ends. CDR3 in amino acids: CASSELGGANSPLHF. The CDR3 coding sequence is TGTGCCAGCAGCGAACTCGGAGGGGCGAATTCACCCCTCCACTTT.

This clonotype was detected a few times. V usage is TRBV7-9 and J usage is TRBJ2-7, with 8 nucleotides matching TRBD1. Trimming at V came to 5 bases and at J to 3 bases, leaving 9 bases not matched to a gene. The CDR3 runs to 15 residues. CDR1 SEHNR and CDR2 FQNEAQ come from the germline V gene (reference sequence). The CDR3 spells CASSPDREKSYEQYF. The DNA for the CDR3 is TGTGCCAGCAGCCCGGACAGGGAGAAGAGCTACGAGCAGTACTTC.

The CDR3 coding sequence is TGCAGCGTTCCCGACAGGGAGAGAAAACTGTTTTTT. This encodes CSVPDRERKLFF. The chain couples TRBV29-1 to TRBJ1-4; TRBD1 agrees at 7 bases. Germline V CDR1 and CDR2: SQVTM, ANQGSEA. Trimming at V came to 5 bases and at J to 10 bases, leaving 7 bases not matched to a gene. The CDR3 sequence is 12 residues long. Full variable domain (rest looked up from reference TRBV29-1 and TRBJ1-4): SAVISQKPSRDICQRGTSLTIQCQVDSQVTMMFWYRQQPGQSLTLIATANQGSEATYESGFVIDKFPISRPNLTFSTLTVSNMSPEDSSIYLCSVPDRERKLFFGSGTQLSVL.

This clonotype was recorded at least ten times. V is TRBV6-5 and J is TRBJ2-7; 9 bases fit TRBD2. The CDR3 runs to 13 residues. V lost 4 bases and J lost 3; bases outside the gene matches: 1. Per germline, CDR1 MNHEY and CDR2 SVGAGI. Here the CDR3 reads CASSFSGGYEQYF. Here the CDR3 DNA reads TGTGCCAGCAGTTTTAGCGGGGGCTACGAGCAGTACTTC.

The chain has TRBV19 and TRBJ1-6; 7 bases align to TRBD1. This CDR3 has 15 residues. Germline CDR1 reads LNHDA; CDR2 reads SQIVND (reference sequence). The V and J ends lost 6 bases and 6 bases, in that order; junction bases with no gene match: 8. The CDR3, as DNA: TGTGCCAGTAGCACCCCAGCAGGGGGTAATTCACCCCTCCACTTT. Its translation is CASSTPAGGNSPLHF.

This clonotype was seen a few times. The chain has TRBV6-2 or TRBV6-3 and TRBJ1-6; D is unresolved. Trimming left V 2 bases short and J 0 bases short, with 8 bases between. Germline loops: CDR1 MNHEY, CDR2 SVGEGT. CDR3 size: 16 residues. This CDR3 is CASSYDGFSYNSPLHF. In DNA form, the CDR3 reads TGTGCCAGCAGTTACGACGGATTCTCCTATAATTCACCCCTCCACTTT.

V gene TRBV12-3 or TRBV12-4 combines with J gene TRBJ2-7, with TRBD1 matching 8 bases. The CDR3 covers 14 residues. The V segment lost 5 bases and the J segment 2 bases; nucleotides outside the gene matches: 5. CDR3 DNA: TGTGCCAGCAGTGTCGGACAGGGTCCCTACGAGCAGTACTTC. The encoded protein is CASSVGQGPYEQYF.

At least ten counts were recorded for this clonotype. This chain connects TRBV7-3 to TRBJ2-3; no clear D. The CDR3 covers 13 residues. Germline V gene sequence: CDR1 SGHTA, CDR2 FQGTGA. Trimming took off 5 bases at V and 0 bases at J, with 6 bases between the two ends. CDR3 residues: CASSSTSTDTQYF. CDR3 nucleotide sequence: TGTGCCAGCAGCAGTACTAGCACAGATACGCAGTATTTT.

V gene TRBV20-1 combines with J gene TRBJ2-3; D might be TRBD2 (7 bases). Trimming left V 3 bases short and J 5 bases short, with 21 bases between. The CDR3 covers 16 residues. Looked up from germline, CDR1 is DFQATT and CDR2 is SNEGSKA (reference sequence). CDR3 bases: TGCAGTGCTAGGGAGCACCCCCGGGGGGCGAAAGATACGCAGTATTTT. Protein sequence: CSAREHPRGAKDTQYF.

This clonotype has only a few counts. The chain employs TRBV20-1 and TRBJ2-7; D may be TRBD1 or TRBD2 (6 bases each). The CDR3 has 14 residues. Germline V CDR1 and CDR2: DFQATT, SNEGSKA (reference sequence). V lost 2 bases and J lost 4, with 15 bases in between. CDR3 residues: CSARSPKGGYEQYF. DNA for the CDR3: TGCAGTGCTAGAAGCCCGAAAGGGGGGTACGAGCAGTACTTC.